This T cell receptor (beta chain) was identified in a study of T-cell reconstitution after alpha-beta-depleted transplantation in children. Study observations and caveats: The authors attributed T-cell counts and diversity one year after transplant mostly to newly produced T cells. Surviving recipient T cells and thymic progenitors underlay high day-60 TCRbeta diversity in some patients.

Germline V gene data show CDR1 as SGHKS and CDR2 as YYEKEE (reference sequence). The junction had 5 bases not matched to a gene; V was cut back by 2 bases and J by 2 bases. This CDR3 is built from 15 residues. Notes on this clonotype: As yet, its antigen is unknown.

Unique molecular identifiers were incorporated when the TCRbeta library was constructed. TCRdb reprocessed the PCR reads via MiXCR and lists one record per CDR3 protein. The profile shows around 240,000 distinct CDR3 sequences, roughly 8.2% of them singletons. The chain employs TRBV5-5 and TRBJ2-3; 7 nucleotides match TRBD2. The clonotype comes from a male patient younger than 18 who had a stem cell transplant for acute lymphoblastic leukemia, so the T cells may come from the graft donor. Sequencing used PBMCs, mostly from graft donor cells, obtained 180 days after TCRalphabeta/CD19-depleted stem cell transplant. The CDR3: CASSLLARYTDTQYF. The CDR3 DNA sequence: TGTGCCAGCAGCTTACTAGCGCGGTACACAGATACGCAGTATTTT. Full variable domain (outside the CDR3, taken from reference TRBV5-5 and TRBJ2-3): DAGVTQSPTHLIKTRGQQVTLRCSPISGHKSVSWYQQVLGQGPQFIFQYYEKEERGRGNFPDRFSARQFPNYSSELNVNALLLGDSALYLCASSLLARYTDTQYFGPGTRLTVL.